This entry features one T cell receptor beta chain sequence. What it recognizes is unknown. This record belongs to a study of shared clonotypes between healthy human individuals. Study-wide points: Large sequencing depth failed to make sorted-subset sequencing complete, rarefaction showed.

The DNA input per sorted-subset replicate PCR was about 220 ng, corresponding to around 28,000 T cell genomes. Sequenced by immunoSEQ multiplex PCR; TCRdb stores in-frame clones only, minus some. The data contain about 2.1 million clones, about 93% of them singletons. This CDR3 is 14 amino acids long. Germline CDR1 and CDR2: MGHRA and YSYEKL. V lost 0 bases, J lost 6 bases, and 11 bases lay in between. Naive-designated CD8 cells lacked CD45RO, were positively enriched for CCR7, and omitted terminally differentiated effector memory CD45RA+ cells. The gene calls are TRBV4-1 and TRBJ1-1; D is unclear. Sequencing was done on a sample of naive CD8+ T cells from PBMCs. This TCR was recovered from a young man in good health. Some clones in this sample may be carry-over from other donors' samples. Here the CDR3 DNA reads TGCGCCAGCAGCCAAGATCTCGATCACGCTGAAGCTTTCTTT. It is translated as CASSQDLDHAEAFF.